The TCR beta chain under discussion was sequenced for a study of T cells in Graves' hyperthyroidism and ophthalmopathy. The V gene lost 0 bases and the J gene lost 2 bases, with 8 bases spanning the gap. The CDR3 covers 14 residues. In germline, CDR1 is SGHDT, CDR2 YYEEEE. This clonotype was counted a few times. Template material for amplifying TCR beta CDR3 regions consisted of RNA transcripts. With the HTBI primer set, the TCR CDR3 went through a first round of RT-PCR. Each CDR3 protein is one row after TCRdb ran MiXCR on the multiplex PCR reads. The table lists a few hundred thousand distinct CDR3 sequences, roughly 15% of them singletons, with about 19% in the top ten.

The V call is TRBV5-6, the J call TRBJ1-2; no clear D gene. The sequencing input was blood. The sequence came from a young woman with Graves' ophthalmopathy. CDR3 in DNA: TGTGCCAGCAGCTTGGAGCAGCCGAACTATGGCTACACCTTC. Translating gives CASSLEQPNYGYTF.